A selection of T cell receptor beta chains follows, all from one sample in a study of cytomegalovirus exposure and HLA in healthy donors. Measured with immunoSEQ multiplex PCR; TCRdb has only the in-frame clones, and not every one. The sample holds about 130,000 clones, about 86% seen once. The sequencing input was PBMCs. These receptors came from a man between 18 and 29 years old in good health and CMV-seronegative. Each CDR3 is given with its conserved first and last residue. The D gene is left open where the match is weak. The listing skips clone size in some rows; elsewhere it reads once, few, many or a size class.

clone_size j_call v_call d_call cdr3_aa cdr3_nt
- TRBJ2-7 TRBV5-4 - CASSRQGGNIYEQYF TGTGCCAGCAGCCGCCAAGGAGGTAATATCTACGAGCAGTACTTC
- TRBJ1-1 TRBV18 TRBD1 CASSPPQGARTEAFF TGTGCCAGCTCACCACCACAGGGGGCGCGAACTGAAGCTTTCTTT
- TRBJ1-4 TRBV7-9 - CASSPPAGINEKLFF TGTGCCAGCAGTCCCCCTGCGGGGATTAATGAAAAACTGTTTTTT
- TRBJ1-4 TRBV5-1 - CASSLGRGAPNEKLFF TGCGCCAGCAGCTTGGGTCGGGGGGCGCCTAATGAAAAACTGTTTTTT
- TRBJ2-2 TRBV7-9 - CASSLQGHTGELFF TGTGCCAGCAGCTTACAGGGTCACACCGGGGAGCTGTTTTTT
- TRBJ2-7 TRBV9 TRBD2 CASSFGGLAYEQYF TGTGCCAGCAGCTTTGGGGGACTAGCCTACGAGCAGTACTTC
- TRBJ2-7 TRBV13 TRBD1 CASSAGDRITTSYEQYF TGTGCCAGCAGCGCCGGGGACAGGATTACTACCTCCTACGAGCAGTACTTC
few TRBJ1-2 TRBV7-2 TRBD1 CASSRTGRYGYTF TGTGCCAGCAGCCGGACAGGGAGGTATGGCTACACCTTC
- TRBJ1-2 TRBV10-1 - CASSEQIGYGYTF TGCGCCAGCAGTGAACAGATCGGATATGGCTACACCTTC
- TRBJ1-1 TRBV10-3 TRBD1 CAISGNRDRGLDTEAFF TGTGCCATCAGTGGAAACCGGGACAGGGGGCTGGACACTGAAGCTTTCTTT
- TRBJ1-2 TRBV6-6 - CASGVGGGFYGYTF TGTGCCAGCGGAGTCGGAGGAGGATTCTATGGCTACACCTTC
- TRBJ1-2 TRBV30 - CAWSVHEGYTF TGTGCCTGGAGTGTACATGAAGGCTACACCTTC
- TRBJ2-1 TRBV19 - CASRETASSYNEQFF TGTGCCAGTAGGGAGACAGCGAGCTCCTACAATGAGCAGTTCTTC
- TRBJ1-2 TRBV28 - CASSYRDGYTF TGTGCCAGCAGTTACAGGGATGGCTACACCTTC
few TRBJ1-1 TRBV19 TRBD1 CASTPTGTLFGTEAFF TGTGCCAGTACACCGACAGGGACCCTCTTCGGCACTGAAGCTTTCTTT